The 19 T cell receptor beta chains given below trace back to one sample, sequenced in a study of T-cell memory formation after mild COVID-19. TCRdb used MiXCR to reprocess the 5' RACE reads, holding one entry per CDR3 protein. The top ten hold roughly 9.1% of the sample, which has under 600,000 distinct CDR3 sequences, 20% to 25% seen once. The sequenced material came from PBMCs or a T cell subset sorted from them (not recorded which). The receptors come from an adult woman who had mild COVID-19 (a few samples of this study predate the infection). Cell type and time point are not known.

This clonotype was seen a few times. The gene calls are TRBV7-9 and TRBJ1-2; TRBD1 might be the D (6 bases). The CDR3 is 15 residues long. CDR1 is SEHNR and CDR2 is FQNEAQ in the germline V gene (reference sequence). V lost 4 bases and J lost 4, with 16 bases in between. The CDR3 DNA follows: TGTGCCAGCAGCTCCCTCAGGGGTGTAGGCTATGGCTACACCTTC. Translation gives CASSSLRGVGYGYTF.

J is TRBJ1-4 and V is TRBV25-1, with D tentatively TRBD1 (5 bases). This CDR3 has 15 residues. Germline V CDR1 and CDR2: MGHDK, SYGVNS. V was trimmed by 8 bases and J by 8 bases, leaving 21 bases between them. The CDR3 DNA follows: TGTGCCAGCTCCGTCGCCTCAGGACGGGGGGAAAAACTGTTTTTT. It encodes CASSVASGRGEKLFF.

This clonotype has a handful of counts. The V call is TRBV20-1, the J call TRBJ2-4; tentative D call: TRBD1 (6 bases). Per germline, CDR1 DFQATT and CDR2 SNEGSKA (reference sequence). The CDR3 sequence is 18 residues long. Trimming pared 0 bases from V and 1 base from J, leaving 19 bases between. CDR3 residues: CSARDLQGSAWAKNIQYF. The DNA for the CDR3 is TGCAGTGCTAGAGATCTACAGGGATCGGCATGGGCCAAAAACATTCAGTACTTC.

The chain couples TRBV9 to TRBJ2-3; 7 bases are a match to TRBD2. Germline values: CDR1 SGDLS, CDR2 YYNGEE. The CDR3 runs to 15 residues. The junction had 8 bases not matched to a gene; V was cut back by 5 bases and J by 2 bases. The CDR3 loop is CASRFRDYPTDTQYF. DNA for the CDR3: TGTGCCAGCAGGTTTCGGGACTACCCCACAGATACGCAGTATTTT.

A few counts support this clonotype. The V gene is TRBV11-3, the J gene TRBJ2-1; 7 bases fit TRBD2. Unmatched junction bases numbered 6, after V lost 2 bases and J lost 2 bases. The CDR3 extends over 16 amino acids. The V gene's germline CDR1 is SGHNT and CDR2 YENEEA. In DNA, the CDR3 is TGTGCCAGCAGCTTATCCGGAAGCGGGGCCTACAATGAGCAGTTCTTC. This encodes CASSLSGSGAYNEQFF.

The chain couples TRBV7-9 to TRBJ1-1; 9 nucleotides line up with TRBD1. CDR3 size: 15 residues. V dropped 2 bases and J dropped 5; count of bases not matched to a gene: 6. Germline CDR1 is SEHNR and CDR2 is FQNEAQ (reference sequence). Written as DNA, the CDR3 is TGTGCCAGCAGCTTACAGGGGGGACAGGGAACTGAAGCTTTCTTT. Amino acid sequence: CASSLQGGQGTEAFF.

The chain joins TRBV30 to TRBJ1-1; D perhaps matches TRBD1 (5 bases). V dropped 8 bases and J dropped 10 bases, with 17 bases sitting between them. The CDR3 has 11 amino acids. Looked up from germline, CDR1 is GTSNPN and CDR2 is SVGIG (reference sequence). The CDR3 sequence is CAGRGAGGAFF. The CDR3 region has the DNA TGTGCCGGAAGGGGCGCTGGGGGAGCTTTCTTT.

The genes are TRBV14 and TRBJ1-2; a weak D match, TRBD1 (6 bases). CDR3 length: 14 residues. Germline CDR1 reads SGHDN; CDR2 reads FVKESK. The ends were cut back, 0 bases at V and 2 bases at J, with 7 bases in the middle. CDR3 DNA sequence: TGTGCCAGCAGCCAAGAACAGGGAAACTATGGCTACACCTTC. Residues: CASSQEQGNYGYTF.

This clonotype was detected only a few times. The chain's CDR3 is CASRPGTGSQETQYF. In DNA form, the CDR3 reads TGTGCCAGCAGGCCCGGGACAGGGTCTCAAGAGACCCAGTACTTC. The chain uses TRBV12-3 or TRBV12-4 and TRBJ2-5, with 9 bases aligning to TRBD1. V gave up 6 bases and J gave up 2 bases; unmatched junction bases: 7. This CDR3 has 15 amino acids.

This chain joins TRBV29-1 and TRBJ1-1, with a possible D match to TRBD1 (5 bases). The CDR3 extends over 12 amino acids. CDR1 is SQVTM, CDR2 ANQGSEA, per germline. V shed 5 bases and J shed 3 bases, with 10 bases lying between them. The CDR3 region has the DNA TGCAGCGTTCAGGACATATACACTGAAGCTTTCTTT. Its translation: CSVQDIYTEAFF.

This chain connects TRBV5-6 to TRBJ2-7; D is unresolved. V was cut by 2 bases and J by 3 bases, with 6 bases left in between. CDR1 and CDR2 from the germline V gene are SGHDT and YYEEEE. The CDR3 length is 12 residues. CDR3 DNA: TGTGCCAGCAGCTTACAGAACTACGAGCAGTACTTC. Translation: CASSLQNYEQYF.

This chain uses TRBV29-1 with TRBJ1-1, with D perhaps matching TRBD1 (5 bases). CDR1 is SQVTM and CDR2 is ANQGSEA in the germline V gene. The CDR3 is 13 amino acids. V lost 2 bases and J 7 bases, leaving 14 bases between the germline ends. CDR3 region: CSVERDRGIEAFF. Written as DNA, the CDR3 is TGCAGCGTTGAACGGGACCGGGGAATTGAAGCTTTCTTT.

This clonotype was found a few times. The V gene is TRBV20-1, the J gene TRBJ2-2, with 15 bases that match TRBD2. Trimming cost V 6 bases and J 0 bases; bases outside gene matches: 5. The CDR3 is 17 amino acids. From germline, CDR1 is DFQATT and CDR2 SNEGSKA (reference sequence). CDR3 protein: CSARTSGRVANTGELFF. The CDR3, as DNA: TGCAGTGCAAGGACTAGCGGGAGGGTGGCGAACACCGGGGAGCTGTTTTTT.

The chain has TRBV12-3 or TRBV12-4 and TRBJ1-1; 8 nucleotides line up with TRBD1. The CDR3 length is 12 residues. The junction had 8 bases not matched to a gene; V was cut back by 6 bases and J by 11 bases. CDR3 nucleotide sequence: TGTGCCAGCAGGGGACAGGCCAGCGGGGCTTTCTTT. Protein product: CASRGQASGAFF.

In DNA form, the CDR3 reads TGTGCCAGCAGCGATGTCGGCAGCTACAATGAGCAGTTCTTC. It yields the protein CASSDVGSYNEQFF. The chain combines TRBV21-1 with TRBJ2-1. TRBV21-1 is flagged as a pseudogene. The CDR3 length is 14 residues.

This sequence joins TRBV16 and TRBJ1-4; D is unresolved. Germline V gene data show CDR1 as KGHSY and CDR2 as FQNENV. Between the trimmed V and J ends, which lost 5 bases and 5 bases, there was a span of 18 bases. The CDR3 length is 16 residues. The CDR3 coding sequence is TGTGCCAGCAGCTTCGTCACACGAGGCCCCAATGAAAAACTGTTTTTT. This encodes CASSFVTRGPNEKLFF.

The rearrangement uses TRBV15 and TRBJ2-7; no clear D gene. Germline V gene sequence: CDR1 LNHNV, CDR2 YYDKDF (reference sequence). V shed 1 base and J shed 0 bases, with 22 bases lying between them. This CDR3 has 19 amino acids. The CDR3, as DNA: TGTGCCACCAGCAGAGGTAGCCTCGTGGGCACAGACCTCTCCTACGAGCAGTACTTC. Protein sequence: CATSRGSLVGTDLSYEQYF.

V usage is TRBV14 and J usage is TRBJ2-5, with D perhaps matching TRBD2 (5 bases). CDR3 size: 15 residues. CDR1 and CDR2 (germline): SGHDN, FVKESK. V was shortened by 4 bases and J by 5 bases, with 17 bases between the two germline ends. CDR3 nucleotides: TGTGCCAGCAGCCTAGGACTTTTTTCCGGGGAGACCCAGTACTTC. As protein: CASSLGLFSGETQYF.

This clonotype was seen more than once but under ten times. The gene calls are TRBV6-1 and TRBJ2-7; D may be TRBD1 (6 bases). Germline-derived CDR1 and CDR2 are MNHNS and SASEGT. Deletions cut 6 bases from V and 1 base from J, with 13 bases between. The CDR3 consists of 14 residues. The CDR3: CASRPRDNSYEQYF. The CDR3, as DNA: TGTGCCAGCAGACCACGGGACAATTCCTACGAGCAGTACTTC.